The present T cell receptor beta chain was sequenced within a study of shared clonotypes between healthy human individuals. Turning to the study itself: Each donor's CD4 naive and CD4 memory cells filled three plates apiece, CD8 naive two, and CD8 memory one. Study-wide results and limits: The authors sampled blood alone, and tissue repertoires likely differ. Richness estimates generally favored naive over memory subsets.

Approximately 220 ng DNA, tens of thousands of T cell genomes, went into each sorted-subset replicate PCR. Measured with immunoSEQ multiplex PCR; TCRdb has only the in-frame clones, and not every one. This sample yields roughly 1,500,000 clones, of which around 98% are seen a single time; about 0.45% belongs to the top ten. This clone was observed a single time. Antigen unknown. The CDR3 sequence is 14 residues long. Germline lookup yields CDR1 WNHNN and CDR2 SYGVQD (reference sequence). V was shortened by 8 bases and J by 8 bases, with 19 bases between the two germline ends. Material for sequencing was naive CD4+ T cells sorted from blood. Documented subset: CD45RA+ positively selected. The gene calls are TRBV10-1 and TRBJ2-1; D is perhaps TRBD2 (6 bases). The receptor's source is a man aged 30-40 years in good health. The CDR3 DNA sequence: TGCGCCAGCCAACGGTGGTTAGGGGACTATGAGCAGTTCTTC. The encoded protein is CASQRWLGDYEQFF.